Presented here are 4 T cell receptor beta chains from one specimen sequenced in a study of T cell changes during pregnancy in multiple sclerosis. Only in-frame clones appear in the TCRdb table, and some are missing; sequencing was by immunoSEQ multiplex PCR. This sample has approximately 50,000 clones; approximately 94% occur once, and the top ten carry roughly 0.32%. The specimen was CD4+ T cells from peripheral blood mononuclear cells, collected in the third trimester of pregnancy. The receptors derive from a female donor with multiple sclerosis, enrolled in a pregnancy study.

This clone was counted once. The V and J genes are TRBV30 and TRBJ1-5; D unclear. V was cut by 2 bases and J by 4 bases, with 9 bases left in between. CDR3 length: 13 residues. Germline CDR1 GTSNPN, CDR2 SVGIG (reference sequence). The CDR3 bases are TGTGCCTGGAGTCGCAGTGTGAATCAGCCCCAGCATTTT. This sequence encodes CAWSRSVNQPQHF.

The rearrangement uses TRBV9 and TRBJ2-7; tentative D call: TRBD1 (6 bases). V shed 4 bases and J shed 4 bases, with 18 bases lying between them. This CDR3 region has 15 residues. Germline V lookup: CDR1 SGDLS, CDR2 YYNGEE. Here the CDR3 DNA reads TGTGCCAGCAGCCGGGACAACGAAATCCCTTACGAGCAGTACTTC. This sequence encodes CASSRDNEIPYEQYF.

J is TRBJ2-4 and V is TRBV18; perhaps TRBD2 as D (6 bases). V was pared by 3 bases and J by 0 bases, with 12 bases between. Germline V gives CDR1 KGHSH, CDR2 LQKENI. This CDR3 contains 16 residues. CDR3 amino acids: CASSPPAGLAKNIQYF. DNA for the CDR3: TGTGCCAGCTCACCCCCGGCGGGGCTAGCCAAAAACATTCAGTACTTC.

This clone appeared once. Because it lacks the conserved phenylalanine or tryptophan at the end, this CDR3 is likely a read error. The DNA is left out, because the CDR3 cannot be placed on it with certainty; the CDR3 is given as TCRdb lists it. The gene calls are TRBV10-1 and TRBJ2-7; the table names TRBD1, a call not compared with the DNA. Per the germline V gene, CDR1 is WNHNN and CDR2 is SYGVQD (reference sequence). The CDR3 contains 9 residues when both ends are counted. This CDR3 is CASSERWGL.